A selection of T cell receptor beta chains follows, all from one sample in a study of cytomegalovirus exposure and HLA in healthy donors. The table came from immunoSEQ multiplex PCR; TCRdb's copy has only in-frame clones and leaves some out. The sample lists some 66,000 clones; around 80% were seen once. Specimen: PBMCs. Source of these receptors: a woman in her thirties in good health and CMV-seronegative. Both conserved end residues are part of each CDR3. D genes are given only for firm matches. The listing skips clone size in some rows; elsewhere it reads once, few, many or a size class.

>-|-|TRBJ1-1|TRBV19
TGTGCCAGTAGTATAGATTCCGGACTAAGGAACACTGAAGCTTTCTTT
CASSIDSGLRNTEAFF
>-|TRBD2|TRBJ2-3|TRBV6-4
TGTGCCAGCAGTGACTCAGGCGGGGGGGCGTCAGATACGCAGTATTTT
CASSDSGGGASDTQYF
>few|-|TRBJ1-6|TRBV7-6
TGTGCCAGCAGCAAGACACTAGAGGAATATAATTCACCCCTCCACTTT
CASSKTLEEYNSPLHF
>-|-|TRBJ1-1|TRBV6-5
TGTGCCAGCAGTCTACGACAGGTCGTGAACACTGAAGCTTTCTTT
CASSLRQVVNTEAFF
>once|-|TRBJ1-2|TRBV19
TGTGCCAGTAGTGATCGCGGGGCCAACTATGGCTACACCTTC
CASSDRGANYGYTF
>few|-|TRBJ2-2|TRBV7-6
TGTGCCAGCAGCTTAGGTTACTCCACCGGGGAGCTGTTTTTT
CASSLGYSTGELFF
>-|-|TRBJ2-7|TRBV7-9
TGTGCCAGCAGCCCCTGGGCAGGGAAGTTTTACGAGCAGTACTTC
CASSPWAGKFYEQYF
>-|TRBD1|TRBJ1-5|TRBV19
TGTGCCAGTAGTTTGGGACAGGGGGTTGATCAGCCCCAGCATTTT
CASSLGQGVDQPQHF
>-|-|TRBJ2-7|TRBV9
TGTGCCAGCAGCCGCGGGACAGTTGCCTACGAGCAGTACTTC
CASSRGTVAYEQYF
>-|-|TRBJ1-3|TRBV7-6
TGTGCCAGCAGCGCCAGGGGTATAGGAAACACCATATATTTT
CASSARGIGNTIYF
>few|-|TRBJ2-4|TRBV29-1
TGCAGCGCCGATGCAGGGGACGGAAACATTCAGTACTTC
CSADAGDGNIQYF
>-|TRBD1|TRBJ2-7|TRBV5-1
TGCGCCAGCAGTCTAGGGACAGCCTCCTACGAGCAGTACTTC
CASSLGTASYEQYF
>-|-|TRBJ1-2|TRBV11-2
TGTGCCAGCAGCTTAGATCACCGGCGGAGCTATGGCTACACCTTC
CASSLDHRRSYGYTF
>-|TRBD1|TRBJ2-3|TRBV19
TGTGCCAGTAGTACCTGGACAGGTTTCACAGATACGCAGTATTTT
CASSTWTGFTDTQYF
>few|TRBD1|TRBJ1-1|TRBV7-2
TGTGCCAGCAGTCAGGGACAGGGGCACACTGAAGCTTTCTTT
CASSQGQGHTEAFF
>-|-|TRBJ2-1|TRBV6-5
TGTGCCAGCAGGGATCTAGGAACCTACAATGAGCAGTTCTTC
CASRDLGTYNEQFF
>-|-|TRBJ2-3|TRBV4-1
TGCGCCAGCAGGCTCCACAACGCGGCAGATACGCAGTATTTT
CASRLHNAADTQYF
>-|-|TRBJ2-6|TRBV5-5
TGTGCCAGCAGCTCCCTCAGCTCTGGGGCCAACGTCCTGACTTTC
CASSSLSSGANVLTF
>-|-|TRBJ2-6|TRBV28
TGTGCCAGCAGCCGGGTCAGATTCGGTTACGACTCTGGGGCCAACGTCCTGACTTTC
CASSRVRFGYDSGANVLTF
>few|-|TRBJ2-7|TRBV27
TGTGCCAGCAGTCCCGGGTCAGAACACTACGAGCAGTACTTC
CASSPGSEHYEQYF
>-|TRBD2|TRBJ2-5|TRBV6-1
TGTGCCAGCAGTTCGACTAGCGGGGGCGGAGGGCCCCAGTACTTC
CASSSTSGGGGPQYF
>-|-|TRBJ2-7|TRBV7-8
TGTGCCAGCAGCCCAGGGGCCCTCGTAAACGAGCAGTACTTC
CASSPGALVNEQYF
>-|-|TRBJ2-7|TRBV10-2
TGCGCCAGCAGGGGGGGGCCAGTCTACGAGCAGTACTTC
CASRGGPVYEQYF
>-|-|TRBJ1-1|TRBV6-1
TGTGCCAGCGGCGAGGACAGTACTAAAGCTTTCTTT
CASGEDSTKAFF
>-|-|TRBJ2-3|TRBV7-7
TGTGCTAGCAGCGCAACAGGGACTAATACGCAGTATTTT
CASSATGTNTQYF
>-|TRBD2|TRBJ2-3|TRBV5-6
TGTGCCAGCAGCTTGAGACTAGCGGGGGCCCTCACAGATACGCAGTATTTT
CASSLRLAGALTDTQYF
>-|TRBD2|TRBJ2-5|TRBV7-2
TGTGCCAGCAGCCGCCGACTAGCGGGGGGCCAAGAGACCCAGTACTTC
CASSRRLAGGQETQYF
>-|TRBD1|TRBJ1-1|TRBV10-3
TGTGCCATCAGTCCGGGACAGGCGGACACTGAAGCTTTCTTT
CAISPGQADTEAFF
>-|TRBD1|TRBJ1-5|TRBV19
TGTGCCAGTAGTGAACCCCCGGGACAGGGGAATCAGCCCCAGCATTTT
CASSEPPGQGNQPQHF
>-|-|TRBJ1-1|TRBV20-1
TGCAGTGCTAAAGGGCACGGGGGGGCTTTCTTT
CSAKGHGGAFF
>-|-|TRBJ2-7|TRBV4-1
TGCGCCAGCAGCCAAGATATCCGGACTTTGGAGCAGTACTTC
CASSQDIRTLEQYF
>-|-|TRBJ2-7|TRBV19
TGTGCCAGTAGTATGGGGCCAGCCTCCTACGAGCAGTACTTC
CASSMGPASYEQYF
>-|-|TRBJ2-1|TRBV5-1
TGCGCCAGCAGCTTGGTAGGACTAGGACAGAATGAGCAGTTCTTC
CASSLVGLGQNEQFF
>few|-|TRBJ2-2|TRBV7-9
TGTGCCAGCAGCTCCGGGACTTTTCACACCGGGGAGCTGTTTTTT
CASSSGTFHTGELFF
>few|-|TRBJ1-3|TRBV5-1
TGCGCCAGCAGGCGGGGGAACACCATATATTTT
CASRRGNTIYF
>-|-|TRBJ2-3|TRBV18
TGTGCCAGCTCACCATCCCCCATAGATACGCAGTATTTT
CASSPSPIDTQYF
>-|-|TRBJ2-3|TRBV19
TGTGCCAGTAGTATAGGGGAGATTGCAGATACGCAGTATTTT
CASSIGEIADTQYF
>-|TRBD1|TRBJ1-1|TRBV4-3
TGCGCCAGCAGCCAAACAGGGGCCACTGAAGCTTTCTTT
CASSQTGATEAFF
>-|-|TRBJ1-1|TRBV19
TGTGCCAGTAGTATAGGGAGAACGATGAACACTGAAGCTTTCTTT
CASSIGRTMNTEAFF
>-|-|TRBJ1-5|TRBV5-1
TGCGCCAGCAGCTTGTCCGGGGATAGCAATCAGCCCCAGCATTTT
CASSLSGDSNQPQHF
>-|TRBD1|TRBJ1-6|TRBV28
TGTGCCAGCAGTTCGTCCGGGACAGGGGGCTATAATTCACCCCTCCACTTT
CASSSSGTGGYNSPLHF
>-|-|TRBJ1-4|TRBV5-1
TGCGCCAGCAGCTTGGGTAGCCGTGGAAAACTGTTTTTT
CASSLGSRGKLFF
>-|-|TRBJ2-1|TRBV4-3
TGCGCCAGCAGCCAAGGGAGGCTAGCGAACAATGAGCAGTTCTTC
CASSQGRLANNEQFF
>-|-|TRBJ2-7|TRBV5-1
TGCGCCAGCAGCTTGAATCAGGGGTACGAGCAGTACTTC
CASSLNQGYEQYF
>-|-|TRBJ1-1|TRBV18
TGTGCCAGCTCGCCCTTAGGGGGGAACACTGAAGCTTTCTTT
CASSPLGGNTEAFF